This TCR beta chain was obtained from a study of identical twins. The CDR3 runs to 12 residues. Germline V lookup: CDR1 SQVTM, CDR2 ANQGSEA. Trimming removed 3 bases from V and 2 bases from J, with 7 bases in between. There were only healthy Caucasians among the donors. In its sample, this clonotype was seen many times. Carrying unique molecular identifiers, the cDNA also gained a universal primer site through template switching. From the 5' RACE reads, TCRdb called clonotypes with MiXCR, one entry per CDR3 protein. This sample has about 290,000 distinct CDR3 sequences, with 8.5% to 9.5% found just once. These records were also assigned to another study, of yellow fever vaccine responses in identical twins.

The origin of this receptor is a woman in her late teens or twenties in good health. The sample consisted of CD8+ T cells sorted from blood. The J gene is TRBJ1-1, the V gene TRBV29-1; D gene uncertain. The DNA for the CDR3 is TGCAGCGTTGAGGGGAGCAACACTGAAGCTTTCTTT. Translating gives CSVEGSNTEAFF.